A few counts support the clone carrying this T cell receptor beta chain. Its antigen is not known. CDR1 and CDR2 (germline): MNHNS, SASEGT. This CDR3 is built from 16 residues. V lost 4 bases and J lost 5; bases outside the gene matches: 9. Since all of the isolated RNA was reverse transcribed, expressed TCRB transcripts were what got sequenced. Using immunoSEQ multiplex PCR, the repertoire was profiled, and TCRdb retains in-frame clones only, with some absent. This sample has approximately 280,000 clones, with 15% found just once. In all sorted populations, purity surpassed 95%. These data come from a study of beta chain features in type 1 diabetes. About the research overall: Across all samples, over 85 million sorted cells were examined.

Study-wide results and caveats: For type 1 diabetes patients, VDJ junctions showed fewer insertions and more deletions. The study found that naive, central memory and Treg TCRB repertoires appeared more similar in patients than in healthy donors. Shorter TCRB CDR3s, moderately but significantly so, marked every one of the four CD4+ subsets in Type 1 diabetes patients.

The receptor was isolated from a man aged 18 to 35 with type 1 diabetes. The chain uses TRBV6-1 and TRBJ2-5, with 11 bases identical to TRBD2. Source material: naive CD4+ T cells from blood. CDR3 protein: CASSGPNSGRAETQYF. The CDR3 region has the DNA TGTGCCAGCAGTGGTCCGAATAGCGGGAGGGCTGAGACCCAGTACTTC.